This entry concerns a single T cell receptor beta chain. Its antigen is as yet unknown. This may come from a read error, since a much larger clone is one base off. The data originate from a study of blood T cells in healthy people across ages. Study-wide results and caveats: With naive T cell percentage, TCR beta diversity showed a strong correlation. Age brought a roughly linear fall in TCR beta diversity measured per million T cells.

Total RNA was isolated from each sample in quantities of at least 6 micrograms. Per germline, CDR1 MGHDK and CDR2 SYGVNS. The CDR3 has 13 amino acids. Using a J-beta primer mix together with a sample-barcoded 5' primer, a second PCR was run for roughly 7 to 12 cycles. TCRdb independently ran MiXCR on the 5' RACE reads; one entry per CDR3 protein. The top ten hold 15% to 20% of the sample, which has about 800,000 distinct CDR3 sequences, around half seen once. The sample was blood. The receptor was derived from an older man in good health. The chain links TRBV25-1 to TRBJ1-5, with TRBD1 as a possible D gene (5 bases). The CDR3: CARSEVGGQPQHF. The CDR3 DNA follows: TGTGCCCGCAGTGAAGTCGGGGGGCAGCCCCAGCATTTT.